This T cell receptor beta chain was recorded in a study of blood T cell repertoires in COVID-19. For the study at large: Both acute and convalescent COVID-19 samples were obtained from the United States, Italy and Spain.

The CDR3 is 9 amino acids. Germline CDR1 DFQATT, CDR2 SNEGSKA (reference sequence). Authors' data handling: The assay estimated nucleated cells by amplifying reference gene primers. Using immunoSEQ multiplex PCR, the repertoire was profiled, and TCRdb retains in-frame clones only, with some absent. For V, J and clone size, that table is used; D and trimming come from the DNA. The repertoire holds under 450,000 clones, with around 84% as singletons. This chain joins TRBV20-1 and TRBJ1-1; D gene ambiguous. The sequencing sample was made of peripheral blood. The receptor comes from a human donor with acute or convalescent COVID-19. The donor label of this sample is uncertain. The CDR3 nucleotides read TGCAGCCATTACACTGAAGCTTTCTTT. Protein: CSHYTEAFF.